These 8 T cell receptor beta chains originate from one sample sequenced in a study of T cells in Graves' hyperthyroidism and ophthalmopathy. TCR beta CDR3 regions were amplified from RNA transcripts. Researchers ran a first-round RT-PCR on the TCR CDR3 using the HTBI primer set. TCRdb re-analysed the multiplex PCR reads in MiXCR, keeping a single row per CDR3 protein. The sample has 370,000 or so distinct CDR3 sequences, around 16% seen once; the top ten hold around 30%. Sequences were obtained from blood. The receptor source for this set is a woman aged 18-30 years with Graves' hyperthyroidism that later progressed to Graves' ophthalmopathy.

This clonotype was recorded at least ten times. The J gene is TRBJ2-7, the V gene TRBV6-1, with TRBD2 identical over 8 bases. Germline values: CDR1 MNHNS, CDR2 SASEGT. V lost 7 bases to trimming and J lost 2 bases; unmatched junction nucleotides: 13. The CDR3 runs 16 residues. CDR3: CASITLEGLGAYEQYF. CDR3 coding DNA: TGTGCCAGCATAACATTGGAGGGACTAGGGGCCTACGAGCAGTACTTC.

This clonotype was counted only a few times. The rearrangement links TRBV4-2 to TRBJ1-5; unclear D gene. CDR1 LGHNA and CDR2 YNFKEQ come from the germline V gene. V lost 0 bases, J lost 6 bases, and 12 bases lay in between. The CDR3 sequence is 15 residues long. The CDR3 DNA reads TGTGCCAGCAGCCAAGATGGGTCCGGGGTTCAGCCCCAGCATTTT. Protein sequence: CASSQDGSGVQPQHF.

This clonotype was seen many times. The J gene is TRBJ2-3, the V gene TRBV2, with TRBD2 identical over 9 bases. This CDR3 is 19 amino acids long. Trimming at V came to 7 bases and at J to 0 bases, leaving 17 bases not matched to a gene. In germline, CDR1 is SNHLY, CDR2 FYNNEI. DNA of the CDR3: TGTGCCAGCATGTACCCCGGGACTAGCTGGGTCCATAGCACAGATACGCAGTATTTT. Amino acids: CASMYPGTSWVHSTDTQYF.

This clonotype was recorded many times. The CDR3 DNA reads as TGTGCCAGCAGTTCCCTAGGTTCCTACGAGCAGTACTTC. As protein: CASSSLGSYEQYF. The chain is built from TRBV6-5 and TRBJ2-7, with no clear D. The CDR3 length is 13 residues. Germline CDR1 reads MNHEY; CDR2 reads SVGAGI. Between the trimmed V and J ends, which lost 4 bases and 1 base, there was a span of 8 bases.

The sample holds many counts of this clonotype. This CDR3 reads CSANKRDTDTQYF. The CDR3 DNA sequence: TGCAGTGCTAACAAAAGGGACACAGATACGCAGTATTTT. The chain recombines TRBV20-1 with TRBJ2-3; D is unresolved. V lost 4 bases, J lost 2 bases, and 10 bases lay in between. Germline V gives CDR1 DFQATT, CDR2 SNEGSKA (reference sequence). The CDR3 consists of 13 residues.

This clonotype was detected only a few times. This chain uses TRBV3-1 with TRBJ1-2, with 8 bases that match TRBD1. The CDR3 runs 14 residues. Germline V CDR1 and CDR2: LGHDT, YNNKEL (reference sequence). V lost 5 bases to trimming and J lost 4 bases; unmatched junction nucleotides: 6. CDR3 sequence reads: CASSSRQGSYGYTF. As DNA, the CDR3 is TGTGCCAGCAGCTCCCGACAGGGGAGCTATGGCTACACCTTC.

The sample holds many counts of this clonotype. Here the CDR3 reads CASSYRGVLLTYEQYF. The CDR3 DNA is TGTGCCAGCAGTTACAGGGGAGTATTGTTAACCTACGAGCAGTACTTC. V is TRBV6-6 and J is TRBJ2-7; D tentatively reads TRBD1 or TRBD2 (5 bases each). Germline loops: CDR1 MNHNY, CDR2 SVGAGI (reference sequence). Trimming stripped 2 bases from V and 2 bases from J, with 16 bases between. The CDR3 totals 16 residues.

This clonotype was picked up many times. V gene TRBV12-3 or TRBV12-4 combines with J gene TRBJ2-5, with 7 bases fitting TRBD2. The CDR3 is 14 residues long. With 3 bases clipped from V and 3 bases from J, the junction kept 4 bases outside the gene matches. CDR3 bases: TGTGCCAGCAGTTTTTGGGCGGGGGAAGAGACCCAGTACTTC. It codes for CASSFWAGEETQYF.